This T cell receptor (beta chain) was found in a study of T cell responses to AZD1222 COVID-19 vaccine. With 8 bases removed from V and 6 bases from J, the gap between germline ends came to 14 bases. Germline V gene data show CDR1 as LNHDA and CDR2 as SQIVND (reference sequence). This CDR3 contains 13 residues. This clone was detected only once. Sequencing was performed with immunoSEQ multiplex PCR; in TCRdb, only in-frame clones are kept and a portion is missing. The profile shows 65,000 to 80,000 clones, approximately 90% of them singletons. The clonotype comes from an adult in good health. This chain uses TRBV19 with TRBJ2-1; D is possibly TRBD2 (5 bases). Sequenced material: peripheral blood, taken on day 0 of MenACWY control vaccination. The CDR3 DNA is TGTGCCAGTGGCCGGGGTTTTGGCAATGAGCAGTTCTTC. Protein product: CASGRGFGNEQFF.